These 24 T cell receptor beta chains share one sample of origin, sequenced in a study of blood T cell repertoires in COVID-19 (dated by TCRdb to 2018 to 2020). To prepare the library, the immunoSEQ multiplex PCR assay was applied. Not all clones reach the TCRdb copy of this immuneACCESS table, which keeps in-frame sequences only. Checked studies attribute under half of the gap to unresolved V genes and leave the rest unexplained. For this sample there are about 440,000 clones; nearly 90% appear just once. The top ten hold 1.5% to 2% of the sample. The sequencing input was PBMCs or T cells enriched from blood (not recorded which). Every receptor here comes from a young woman with acute COVID-19.

V gene TRBV29-1 combines with J gene TRBJ2-3, with D maybe TRBD2 (7 bases). Germline lookup yields CDR1 SQVTM and CDR2 ANQGSEA. The V end lost 6 bases, the J end lost 5 bases, and 18 bases lay between the germline ends. The CDR3 has 14 residues. CDR3 protein: CSVEREGGIDTQYF. The CDR3 bases are TGCAGCGTAGAGCGGGAAGGGGGGATAGATACGCAGTATTTT.

The V gene is TRBV6-5, the J gene TRBJ2-5; D is undetermined. The V gene lost 0 bases and the J gene lost 2 bases, with 7 bases spanning the gap. The CDR3 covers 14 residues. Per the germline V gene, CDR1 is MNHEY and CDR2 is SVGAGI. In nucleotides, the CDR3 is TGTGCCAGCAGTTACTCGGAGCAGCAAGAGACCCAGTACTTC. Its translation: CASSYSEQQETQYF.

The chain couples TRBV3-1 (or the pseudogene TRBV3-2) to TRBJ2-7; 7 positions match TRBD1. The CDR3 spans 16 residues. The junction had 10 bases not matched to a gene; V was cut back by 0 bases and J by 5 bases. CDR1 and CDR2 (germline): LGHDT, YNNKEL (reference sequence). CDR3: CASSQDLVTGSHEQYF. The CDR3 DNA follows: TGTGCCAGCAGCCAAGATCTGGTGACAGGGTCCCACGAGCAGTACTTC.

The chain uses TRBV6-7 and TRBJ2-7, with D perhaps matching TRBD2 (5 bases). TRBV6-7 is known as an ORF, though its function is uncertain. V was clipped by 4 bases and J by 8 bases, with 15 bases between them. This CDR3 comprises 13 residues. The CDR3 nucleotides are TGTGCCAGCAGTTGCGGGTCAGGAGCCAAGCAGTACTTC. Its protein is CASSCGSGAKQYF.

The V and J genes are TRBV5-1 and TRBJ1-4; 9 bases are shared with TRBD1. The V gene end was trimmed by 4 bases and the J gene end by 8 bases; junction bases not matched to a gene: 6. In germline, CDR1 is SGHRS, CDR2 YFSETQ. This CDR3 has 14 amino acids. DNA of the CDR3: TGCGCCAGCAGCCCTGGGACAGGGACAGAAAAACTGTTTTTT. As protein: CASSPGTGTEKLFF. Based on the CDR3 plus reference TRBV5-1 and TRBJ1-4, the full variable domain is KAGVTQTPRYLIKTRGQQVTLSCSPISGHRSVSWYQQTPGQGLQFLFEYFSETQRNKGNFPGRFSGRQFSNSRSEMNVSTLELGDSALYLCASSPGTGTEKLFFGSGTQLSVL.

This clone was found a few times. V usage is TRBV7-9 and J usage is TRBJ2-7, with a tentative D call TRBD2 (6 bases). Trimming removed 5 bases from V and 0 bases from J, with 11 bases in between. The CDR3 contains 14 residues. The germline gives CDR1 SEHNR, CDR2 FQNEAQ (reference sequence). The CDR3 nucleotides are TGTGCCAGCAGCGTTAGCGGCTCCTCCTACGAGCAGTACTTC. This encodes CASSVSGSSYEQYF. The full variable domain, its missing parts supplied by reference TRBV7-9 and TRBJ2-7, is DTGVSQNPRHKITKRGQNVTFRCDPISEHNRLYWYRQTLGQGPEFLTYFQNEAQLEKSRLLSDRFSAERPKGSFSTLEIQRTEQGDSAMYLCASSVSGSSYEQYFGPGTRLTVT.

The chain couples TRBV29-1 to TRBJ1-3; TRBD1 matches at 7 bases. The CDR3 is 18 residues long. Looked up from germline, CDR1 is SQVTM and CDR2 is ANQGSEA. The V and J ends lost 0 bases and 0 bases, in that order; junction bases with no gene match: 11. The CDR3 DNA reads as TGCAGCGTTGAAGATAAAGGTCGGGACAGCCTCTCTGGAAACACCATATATTTT. As protein: CSVEDKGRDSLSGNTIYF.

This clone has just one count. The rearrangement links TRBV6-5 to TRBJ1-5; 7 bases agree with TRBD1. Germline loops: CDR1 MNHEY, CDR2 SVGAGI. The CDR3 extends over 15 amino acids. V shed 6 bases and J 2 bases; nucleotides not matched to a gene: 7. In DNA, the CDR3 is TGTGCCAGCAGATCAACAGGGGTGCGCAATCAGCCCCAGCATTTT. Encoded protein: CASRSTGVRNQPQHF.

This clone showed up just once. In nucleotides, the CDR3 is TGCAGCGTGGACAGGGGTGAAAAACTGTTTTTT. It codes for CSVDRGEKLFF. The V gene is TRBV29-1, the J gene TRBJ1-4; 9 bases are a match to TRBD1. The CDR3 sequence is 11 residues long. V shed 6 bases, J shed 7 bases, and the junction held 0 bases outside the gene matches. Germline CDR1 and CDR2: SQVTM and ANQGSEA.

V gene TRBV7-9 combines with J gene TRBJ2-5, with 10 bases identical to TRBD1. CDR1 is SEHNR and CDR2 is FQNEAQ in the germline V gene (reference sequence). V was clipped by 3 bases and J by 0 bases; unmatched bases: 1. The CDR3 loop spans 15 amino acids. This CDR3 is CASSLGQGYQETQYF. The CDR3 DNA sequence: TGTGCCAGCAGCTTGGGACAGGGGTACCAAGAGACCCAGTACTTC.

The CDR3: CASSLGVTGKSPLHF. Written as DNA, the CDR3 is TGTGCCAGCAGCCTGGGGGTAACAGGGAAGTCACCCCTCCACTTT. The chain is built from TRBV3-1 (or the pseudogene TRBV3-2) and TRBJ1-6, with D possibly matching TRBD1 (6 bases). CDR3 size: 15 residues. The germline CDR1 and CDR2 sequences are LGHDT and YNNKEL (reference sequence). Deletions cut 4 bases from V and 10 bases from J, with 17 bases between.

The gene calls are TRBV29-1 and TRBJ2-1; perhaps TRBD2 as D (6 bases). Trimming stripped 3 bases from V and 7 bases from J, with 10 bases between. This CDR3 comprises 12 residues. In germline, CDR1 is SQVTM, CDR2 ANQGSEA. The CDR3 sequence: CSVEGTRNEQFF. The CDR3, as DNA: TGCAGCGTTGAGGGGACTCGGAATGAGCAGTTCTTC.

This chain uses TRBV15 with TRBJ2-5; a possible D gene is TRBD2 (6 bases). The CDR3 has 15 residues. Deletions cut 1 base from V and 0 bases from J, with 9 bases between. Germline loops: CDR1 LNHNV, CDR2 YYDKDF (reference sequence). CDR3 in amino acids: CATSRAWGDQETQYF. Here the CDR3 DNA reads TGTGCCACCAGCAGAGCGTGGGGGGACCAAGAGACCCAGTACTTC.

The J gene is TRBJ2-1, the V gene TRBV7-9; unclear D gene. CDR3 length equals 12 residues. Germline CDR1 SEHNR, CDR2 FQNEAQ (reference sequence). Trimming left V 1 base short and J 12 bases short, with 10 bases between. CDR3 residues: CASSLEQPWQFF. The CDR3 bases are TGTGCCAGCAGCTTAGAACAGCCTTGGCAGTTCTTC.

The DNA for the CDR3 is TGTGCCAGTACCTCCGACAGGCGGAACACTGAAGCTTTCTTT. Translating it yields CASTSDRRNTEAFF. This chain links TRBV19 with TRBJ1-1; D is perhaps TRBD1 (6 bases). The germline CDR1 and CDR2 sequences are LNHDA and SQIVND (reference sequence). The CDR3 is 14 amino acids. Between the trimmed V and J ends, which lost 7 bases and 1 base, there was a span of 13 bases.

This chain uses TRBV19 with TRBJ1-5; D gene uncertain. V lost 7 bases and J lost 0, with 13 bases in between. There are 15 residues in the CDR3. Germline-derived CDR1 and CDR2 are LNHDA and SQIVND (reference sequence). The CDR3 protein is CASTAGRSSNQPQHF. The CDR3 DNA is TGTGCCAGTACGGCGGGGAGGAGTAGCAATCAGCCCCAGCATTTT.

CDR3 DNA: TGTGCCAGCAGCGTAGATGGAGGGGAAGAGACCCAGTACTTC. It yields the protein CASSVDGGEETQYF. The chain has TRBV9 and TRBJ2-5; D might be TRBD2 (6 bases). The CDR3 runs 14 residues. Germline assignment: CDR1 SGDLS and CDR2 YYNGEE. V dropped 0 bases and J dropped 3 bases, with 9 bases sitting between them.

V and J are TRBV19 and TRBJ1-1; 9 nucleotides align to TRBD1. This CDR3 comprises 14 residues. After removal of 6 bases from V and 6 bases from J, the junction contained 8 bases not matched to a gene. Germline V gives CDR1 LNHDA, CDR2 SQIVND (reference sequence). CDR3 sequence (DNA): TGTGCCAGTAGAGCCGGGACAGGGATGTCTGAAGCTTTCTTT. Amino acids: CASRAGTGMSEAFF. Together with reference TRBV19 and TRBJ1-1, the CDR3 gives the full variable domain: DGGITQSPKYLFRKEGQNVTLSCEQNLNHDAMYWYRQDPGQGLRLIYYSQIVNDFQKGDIAEGYSVSREKKESFPLTVTSAQKNPTAFYLCASRAGTGMSEAFFGQGTRLTVV.

V gene TRBV28 combines with J gene TRBJ2-7; 9 nucleotides line up with TRBD2. Germline lookup yields CDR1 MDHEN and CDR2 SYDVKM. This CDR3 region has 17 residues. The ends lost 2 bases at V and 2 bases at J; junction bases unmatched: 10. The CDR3 reads CASSLRTRLAGPYEQYF. CDR3 sequence (DNA): TGTGCCAGCAGTTTACGTACTCGGCTAGCGGGACCCTACGAGCAGTACTTC.

The chain couples TRBV3-1 (or the pseudogene TRBV3-2) to TRBJ2-1; 12 bases match TRBD2. The trim removed 5 bases at V and 7 bases at J, leaving 9 bases unmatched. Per the germline V gene, CDR1 is LGHDT and CDR2 is YNNKEL (reference sequence). The CDR3 contains 16 residues. The CDR3 sequence: CASSSTTSGGPNEQFF. DNA for the CDR3: TGTGCCAGCAGCTCCACGACTAGCGGGGGACCAAATGAGCAGTTCTTC.

The rearrangement links TRBV9 to TRBJ2-7; 15 bases are shared with TRBD2. This CDR3 contains 19 residues. The V and J ends lost 2 bases and 0 bases, in that order; junction bases with no gene match: 9. CDR1 is SGDLS, CDR2 YYNGEE, per germline. The CDR3 spells CASSVQTGTSGGISYEQYF. The CDR3 DNA sequence: TGTGCCAGCAGCGTTCAAACCGGGACTAGCGGGGGGATCTCCTACGAGCAGTACTTC.

V is TRBV9 and J is TRBJ2-7, with 11 positions matching TRBD2. The germline gives CDR1 SGDLS, CDR2 YYNGEE. The CDR3 covers 17 residues. After removal of 4 bases from V and 2 bases from J, the junction contained 11 bases not matched to a gene. The CDR3 loop is CASSLRSGTSGPYEQYF. Written as DNA, the CDR3 is TGTGCCAGCAGCTTGAGATCCGGGACTAGCGGTCCCTACGAGCAGTACTTC.

The chain joins TRBV4-2 to TRBJ1-2, with D maybe TRBD1 (6 bases). From germline, CDR1 is LGHNA and CDR2 YNFKEQ. Trimming shortened V by 0 bases and J by 8 bases, and 22 bases separated the two germline ends. The CDR3 sequence is 17 residues long. CDR3 nucleotides: TGTGCCAGCAGCCAAGATGATAGGTCCCAGGGGCAGTTGGGCTACACCTTC. Residues: CASSQDDRSQGQLGYTF.

This rearrangement joins TRBV6-6 to TRBJ1-5; D is possibly TRBD1 (5 bases). The CDR3 length is 13 residues. CDR1 and CDR2 (germline): MNHNY, SVGAGI (reference sequence). V was shortened by 5 bases and J by 4 bases, with 9 bases between the two germline ends. In DNA form, the CDR3 reads TGTGCCAGCAGTGATGGGGCAAATCAGCCCCAGCATTTT. It codes for CASSDGANQPQHF.